This TCR beta chain was sequenced in a study of cytotoxic CD8 clonotypes in ibrutinib-treated CLL. Germline V CDR1 and CDR2: LNHDA, SQIVND (reference sequence). V was shortened by 8 bases and J by 2 bases, with 12 bases between the two germline ends. The CDR3 loop spans 13 amino acids. Deep sequencing aimed at 1 in 200,000 to 1 in 1 million T cells' resolution. Produced via immunoSEQ multiplex PCR; TCRdb's table is partial and in-frame only. The sample gives approximately 47,000 clones, over 50% of which show up once; about 22% is in the top ten. The clonotype was recovered from a human donor with chronic lymphocytic leukemia. This material consisted of PBMCs, taken after 24 months of ibrutinib treatment. This chain connects TRBV19 to TRBJ1-1; the D gene is possibly TRBD1 (6 bases). The chain's CDR3 is CASFDRTNTEAFF. CDR3 sequence (DNA): TGTGCCAGTTTTGACAGGACCAACACTGAAGCTTTCTTT.